Listed below are T cell receptor beta chains from one sample, sequenced in a study of cytomegalovirus exposure and HLA in healthy donors. Profiled with immunoSEQ multiplex PCR; TCRdb holds only in-frame clones, not every one. The sample shows over 60,000 clones, over 70% of them seen only once. Sample: PBMCs. The receptors derive from a man in his sixties or seventies in good health and CMV-seronegative. CDR3s include the opening cysteine and the closing phenylalanine or tryptophan. The D gene is left open where the match is weak. Clone size is not always given. Where it is, it says once, few, many or a class for expanded clones.

D gene: -; J gene: TRBJ1-1; V gene: TRBV6-1; clone size: once; CDR3 DNA: TGTGCCAGCAGTCAGCGGGTGAACACTGAAGCTTTCTTT; CDR3 protein: CASSQRVNTEAFF
D gene: -; J gene: TRBJ1-1; V gene: TRBV7-9; clone size: -; CDR3 DNA: TGTTCCAGCAGCCCAGGGGCAGGGCCCACTGAAGCTTTCTTT; CDR3 protein: CSSSPGAGPTEAFF
D gene: -; J gene: TRBJ1-5; V gene: TRBV4-3; clone size: few; CDR3 DNA: TGCGCCAGCAGCCAAGATCACGCGGGTAGCAATCAGCCCCAGCATTTT; CDR3 protein: CASSQDHAGSNQPQHF
D gene: TRBD1; J gene: TRBJ2-5; V gene: TRBV28; clone size: once; CDR3 DNA: TGTGCCAGCAGTTCGGGACAGGGGGGAGGGTTAGGGGAGACCCAGTACTTC; CDR3 protein: CASSSGQGGGLGETQYF
D gene: TRBD1; J gene: TRBJ1-2; V gene: TRBV18; clone size: -; CDR3 DNA: TGTGCCAGCTCACCGGGACAAGGGACAGGGGATGGCTACACCTTC; CDR3 protein: CASSPGQGTGDGYTF
D gene: TRBD1; J gene: TRBJ2-7; V gene: TRBV5-5; clone size: -; CDR3 DNA: TGTGCCAGCAGCCCGGGACAGAATTTCTACGAGCAGTACTTC; CDR3 protein: CASSPGQNFYEQYF
D gene: -; J gene: TRBJ2-6; V gene: TRBV28; clone size: -; CDR3 DNA: TGTGCCATCACGAGGTCACTCTTACTAGGCGTCCTGACTTTC; CDR3 protein: CAITRSLLLGVLTF
D gene: -; J gene: TRBJ1-2; V gene: TRBV5-1; clone size: once; CDR3 DNA: TGCGCCAGCAGCTTCGGCGGGGAAATTCAGAAAGATGGCTACACCTTC; CDR3 protein: CASSFGGEIQKDGYTF
D gene: TRBD1; J gene: TRBJ2-5; V gene: TRBV9; clone size: -; CDR3 DNA: TGTGCCAGCAGCAACTACAAAGGACAGGGCTTTGTTTCGTCACAAGAGACCCAGTACTTC; CDR3 protein: CASSNYKGQGFVSSQETQYF
D gene: TRBD1; J gene: TRBJ1-5; V gene: TRBV7-9; clone size: -; CDR3 DNA: TGTGCCAGCACGTCGGGACAGGGTTTTAATCAGCCCCAGCATTTT; CDR3 protein: CASTSGQGFNQPQHF
D gene: -; J gene: TRBJ1-3; V gene: TRBV6-6; clone size: few; CDR3 DNA: TGTGCCAGCAGCCCGTACTCTGGAAACACCATATATTTT; CDR3 protein: CASSPYSGNTIYF
D gene: -; J gene: TRBJ2-5; V gene: TRBV5-1; clone size: -; CDR3 DNA: TGCGCCAGCAGCTTCGCGCGTCGGGAGACCCAGTACTTC; CDR3 protein: CASSFARRETQYF
D gene: TRBD1; J gene: TRBJ1-6; V gene: TRBV19; clone size: -; CDR3 DNA: TGTGCCAGTAGTTCGACAGGGGGAGAGTCACCCCTCCACTTT; CDR3 protein: CASSSTGGESPLHF
D gene: TRBD1; J gene: TRBJ2-7; V gene: TRBV27; clone size: -; CDR3 DNA: TGTGCCAGCAGGCCCGGGACAGCTTCCTACGAGCAGTACTTC; CDR3 protein: CASRPGTASYEQYF
D gene: TRBD1; J gene: TRBJ1-6; V gene: TRBV7-2; clone size: -; CDR3 DNA: TGTGCCAGCAAAACGGGACAGTATAATTCACCCCTCCACTTT; CDR3 protein: CASKTGQYNSPLHF
D gene: TRBD1; J gene: TRBJ2-7; V gene: TRBV7-2; clone size: few; CDR3 DNA: TGTGCCAGCAGCTTACTGGGACAGGGCTACGAGCAGTACTTC; CDR3 protein: CASSLLGQGYEQYF
D gene: TRBD1; J gene: TRBJ1-1; V gene: TRBV19; clone size: -; CDR3 DNA: TGTGCCAGTAGTATAGTCCAGGGGGGCACTGAAGCTTTCTTT; CDR3 protein: CASSIVQGGTEAFF
D gene: -; J gene: TRBJ2-2; V gene: TRBV7-2; clone size: -; CDR3 DNA: TGTGCCAGCAGCTACTCAGGCGGGACCGGGGAGCTGTTTTTT; CDR3 protein: CASSYSGGTGELFF
D gene: -; J gene: TRBJ1-1; V gene: TRBV30; clone size: -; CDR3 DNA: TGTGCCTGGCTTCAGATGAACACTGAAGCTTTCTTT; CDR3 protein: CAWLQMNTEAFF
D gene: TRBD1; J gene: TRBJ1-2; V gene: TRBV28; clone size: -; CDR3 DNA: TGTGCCAGCAGTCCCTCGACAGGGGGAGGCTATGGCTACACCTTC; CDR3 protein: CASSPSTGGGYGYTF
D gene: -; J gene: TRBJ1-2; V gene: TRBV28; clone size: -; CDR3 DNA: TGTGCCAGCAGTTTATCAGTCTATGGCTACACCTTC; CDR3 protein: CASSLSVYGYTF
D gene: -; J gene: TRBJ1-6; V gene: TRBV28; clone size: -; CDR3 DNA: TGTGCCAGCAGTTCCCCAGGCGGGCAGTCGATTAATTCACCCCTCCACTTT; CDR3 protein: CASSSPGGQSINSPLHF
D gene: -; J gene: TRBJ2-7; V gene: TRBV27; clone size: -; CDR3 DNA: TGTGCCAGTTCCAGGGGTAAACTTCCCCTCTCCTACGAGCAGTACTTC; CDR3 protein: CASSRGKLPLSYEQYF
D gene: TRBD1; J gene: TRBJ1-4; V gene: TRBV5-1; clone size: -; CDR3 DNA: TGCGCCAGCAGCCCCGACAGGGGGGCAGATGAAAAACTGTTTTTT; CDR3 protein: CASSPDRGADEKLFF
D gene: TRBD1; J gene: TRBJ1-1; V gene: TRBV19; clone size: -; CDR3 DNA: TGTGCCAGTAGTGCCGAGGGGGCCCTGAACACTGAAGCTTTCTTT; CDR3 protein: CASSAEGALNTEAFF
D gene: -; J gene: TRBJ2-2; V gene: TRBV27; clone size: -; CDR3 DNA: TGTGCCAGCGCTTGGGGGGGGGCCCCCGGGGAGCTGTTTTTT; CDR3 protein: CASAWGGAPGELFF
D gene: TRBD1; J gene: TRBJ1-1; V gene: TRBV29-1; clone size: few; CDR3 DNA: TGCAGCGTTGACAAAGACAGGGACACTGAAGCTTTCTTT; CDR3 protein: CSVDKDRDTEAFF
D gene: TRBD2; J gene: TRBJ2-7; V gene: TRBV11-2; clone size: once; CDR3 DNA: TGTGCCAGCAGCCGGACTAGCGGGGGTTACGAGCAGTACTTC; CDR3 protein: CASSRTSGGYEQYF